Sequencing of this TCR beta chain was carried out in a study of shared clonotypes between healthy human individuals. Study at large: Each donor contributed plates that comprised three CD4 naive, three CD4 memory, two CD8 naive and one CD8 memory. Study-wide findings and caveats: Relative to clonotypes present in all four donors, those not shared had lower generation probabilities.

Per the germline V gene, CDR1 is SGHRS and CDR2 is YFSETQ. J lost 3 bases, V lost 3 bases, and 3 bases had no gene match. The CDR3 sequence is 13 residues long. Each donor was a Caucasian adult residing in Nashville, Tennessee. Worth noting for this clone: The antigen remains unidentified.

For every subset, genomic DNA was evenly distributed across several immunoSEQ plates. Profiling relied on immunoSEQ multiplex PCR, and the TCRdb table lists in-frame clones only, not all of them. The sample yields roughly 2.2 million clones, 90% to 95% seen once. The receptor was derived from a man between 18 and 35 years old in good health. Some clones in this sample may be carry-over from other donors' samples. The sample consisted of naive CD4+ T cells from PBMCs. The subset denotes: CD45RA+ positively selected. The chain couples TRBV5-1 to TRBJ2-7; 7 bases line up with TRBD2. This chain's CDR3 is CASSYGLDYEQYF. Written as DNA, the CDR3 is TGCGCCAGCAGCTATGGACTAGACTACGAGCAGTACTTC.